This paragraph reports one T cell receptor (beta chain). Its antigen is still unknown. The sample belongs to a study of Tregs in tolerant kidney transplant recipients. General study points: This study did not directly address biological reproducibility. Expanding Tregs on activated donor B cells appeared to best identify donor-specific TCRbeta clones. Few patients were studied, so findings need validation in larger groups.

Only in-frame clones appear in the TCRdb table, and some are missing; sequencing was by immunoSEQ multiplex PCR. The table has some 100,000 clones, around 94% seen once; the top ten hold more than 0.5%. CDR3 size: 17 residues. Germline-derived CDR1 and CDR2 are SEHNR and FQNEAQ (reference sequence). V shed 1 base, J shed 0 bases, and the junction held 4 bases outside the gene matches. Thawed PBMCs were FACS-sorted into unstimulated CD4+CD25+CD127- regulatory T cells, CD4+CD25- non-regulatory cells, CD4 and CD8 cells. The clonotype was recovered from a human donor in good health. The chain employs TRBV7-9 and TRBJ1-5, with 9 bases matching TRBD1. Material for sequencing was CD4+ T cells from blood. Here the CDR3 DNA reads TGTGCCAGCAGCTTAGGGACAGGGGACCATAGCAATCAGCCCCAGCATTTT. This translates into CASSLGTGDHSNQPQHF. Full variable domain (missing parts from reference TRBV7-9 and TRBJ1-5): DTGVSQNPRHKITKRGQNVTFRCDPISEHNRLYWYRQTLGQGPEFLTYFQNEAQLEKSRLLSDRFSAERPKGSFSTLEIQRTEQGDSAMYLCASSLGTGDHSNQPQHFGDGTRLSIL.